The rows below give T cell receptor beta chains drawn from one sample of a study of T cell responses to AZD1222 COVID-19 vaccine. Assay used: immunoSEQ multiplex PCR; TCRdb lists only in-frame clones, some missing. This sample has about 140,000 clones, with roughly nine tenths found just once. Here the sequenced sample was peripheral blood, taken on day 0 of AZD1222 vaccination. The receptors were sampled from an adult in good health. Each CDR3 is given with its conserved first and last residue. Only some rows state a clone size, as once, few, many or a class for expanded clones.

size	J	V	CDR3
.	TRBJ1-4	TRBV19	CASSRGTAGAEKLFF
few	TRBJ2-7	TRBV27	CASSPLSGTGTYEQYF
.	TRBJ1-3	TRBV6-6	CASSSHSSGNTIYF
few	TRBJ1-1	TRBV9	CASSPGQSIEAFF
.	TRBJ2-7	TRBV2	CASSGGLTYEQYF
.	TRBJ1-2	TRBV10-3	CAITPQRYPPDNYGYTF
.	TRBJ2-5	TRBV7-3	CASSPSGPLETQYF
.	TRBJ2-5	TRBV9	CASSKRTGGIFQETQYF
.	TRBJ1-3	TRBV7-2	CASSFERANTIYF
.	TRBJ2-2	TRBV29-1	CSVEKGPGGELFF
.	TRBJ2-7	TRBV15	CATSRDLSSGTYEQYF
.	TRBJ1-2	TRBV28	CASTLGTDHGYTF
once	TRBJ2-3	TRBV9	CASSVGGGDTDTQYF
.	TRBJ1-2	TRBV29-1	CSVDKTGDGYTF
.	TRBJ1-2	TRBV6-5	CASSYEGRGYTF
.	TRBJ2-7	TRBV21-1	CASSSRDPGTGTYEQYF
.	TRBJ1-3	TRBV19	CASSMTRTRGNTIYF
.	TRBJ2-5	TRBV4-2	CASSPGQEGETQYF
.	TRBJ2-1	TRBV28	CASTPTGTMKQFF
.	TRBJ2-2	TRBV19	CASSIRARGSTGELFF
many	TRBJ1-1	TRBV11-1	CASSYGQNTEAFF
.	TRBJ2-5	TRBV18	CASSLSRGPGERTQYF
.	TRBJ1-4	TRBV6-2/TRBV6-3	CASSLEGLNEKLFF
.	TRBJ1-1	TRBV18	CASSPRVKGNTEAFF
.	TRBJ1-6	TRBV2	CASSGDRGLNNSPLHF
.	TRBJ2-7	TRBV5-1	CASSLGGGPSREQYF
.	TRBJ1-2	TRBV7-8	CASRPPGTGYTF
.	TRBJ1-4	TRBV4-3	CASSQDPRGATNEKLFF
.	TRBJ2-1	TRBV2	CASSETGLAQQFF
.	TRBJ2-4	TRBV27	CASSMTGVAKNIQYF
.	TRBJ2-7	TRBV3-1/TRBV3-2	CASSHKRSSYEQYF
.	TRBJ1-2	TRBV7-2	CASSTVRSGANYGYTF
.	TRBJ1-2	TRBV11-2	CASSFFRGQQGSGYTF
.	TRBJ1-1	TRBV2	CASTPWRSNTEAFF
.	TRBJ2-3	TRBV5-4	CASRMGGTDTQYF
.	TRBJ2-5	TRBV24-1	CATSDFGPRETQYF
.	TRBJ1-1	TRBV28	CASSLGTGRKNTEAFF
once	TRBJ2-3	TRBV15	CATSRVRRDTQYF
.	TRBJ2-3	TRBV5-6	CASSGTSGRFLSTDTQYF
.	TRBJ1-2	TRBV14	CASSSHGNRDYGYTF
.	TRBJ1-4	TRBV6-1	CASSEHPGWDEKLFF
.	TRBJ2-4	TRBV4-3	CASSQDILALAKNIQYF
.	TRBJ1-1	TRBV5-5	CASRVSPPTEAFF
.	TRBJ2-2	TRBV28	CASSLNRIIINRVDTGELFF
.	TRBJ2-3	TRBV6-5	CASSPSLLDTQYF
many	TRBJ1-2	TRBV4-1	CASSHRDRWGRGYTF
few	TRBJ1-2	TRBV5-4	CASSLGQGNYGYTF
.	TRBJ1-2	TRBV5-1	CASSWAPSGQSDYTF